This passage covers 21 T cell receptor beta chains from one sample sequenced in a study of shared clonotypes between healthy human individuals. Sequencing was performed with immunoSEQ multiplex PCR; in TCRdb, only in-frame clones are kept and a portion is missing. The profile shows millions of clones, over 85% of them singletons. CD45RO negativity and positive selection for CCR7 defined naive CD8 cells, a population that excluded terminally differentiated effector memory CD45RA+ cells. Input material: naive CD8+ T cells sorted from blood. These receptors were taken from a man in his late teens or twenties in good health.

CDR3 residues: CASLRPGGNEQYF. CDR3 DNA: TGTGCCAGCCTCCGACCAGGGGGCAACGAGCAGTACTTC. The rearrangement uses TRBV6-1 and TRBJ2-7, with 8 nucleotides matching TRBD1. Losses at the gene ends were 8 bases for V and 5 bases for J; bases not matched to a gene: 8. Germline CDR1 is MNHNS and CDR2 is SASEGT. CDR3 length: 13 amino acids.

The chain has TRBV5-6 and TRBJ1-1; D perhaps matches TRBD1 (5 bases). This CDR3 is built from 14 residues. V was trimmed by 3 bases and J by 7 bases, leaving 16 bases between them. From germline, CDR1 is SGHDT and CDR2 YYEEEE. In nucleotides, the CDR3 is TGTGCCAGCAGCTCAGCTGGGGGTATCGATGAAGCTTTCTTT. Residues: CASSSAGGIDEAFF.

V usage is TRBV19 and J usage is TRBJ2-1; 7 nucleotides match TRBD2. The CDR3 covers 17 residues. V dropped 0 bases and J dropped 0; count of bases not matched to a gene: 5. Germline CDR1 reads LNHDA; CDR2 reads SQIVND (reference sequence). CDR3 coding DNA: TGTGCCAGTAGTATAGATCTCTCTAGCGGCTCCTACAATGAGCAGTTCTTC. It encodes CASSIDLSSGSYNEQFF.

The V and J genes are TRBV4-1 and TRBJ2-7, with 11 bases that match TRBD2. This CDR3 has 15 amino acids. Germline CDR1 and CDR2: MGHRA and YSYEKL. V was clipped by 4 bases and J by 4 bases; unmatched bases: 6. CDR3 nucleotides: TGCGCCAGCAGCCCCCTGACTAGCGGGATGTACGAGCAGTACTTC. This gives the protein CASSPLTSGMYEQYF.

V and J are TRBV7-9 and TRBJ2-7; no definite D call. Trimming stripped 5 bases from V and 2 bases from J, with 13 bases between. The germline V gene has CDR1 SEHNR and CDR2 FQNEAQ (reference sequence). The CDR3 length is 14 residues. CDR3 residues: CASSTPPAPYEQYF. CDR3 coding DNA: TGTGCCAGCAGCACCCCTCCGGCTCCCTACGAGCAGTACTTC.

The chain carries TRBV28 and TRBJ1-1; 7 bases agree with TRBD1. The CDR3 covers 18 residues. Germline CDR1 and CDR2: MDHEN and SYDVKM. The V gene end was trimmed by 2 bases and the J gene end by 3 bases; junction bases not matched to a gene: 15. CDR3 protein: CASSLMFAPGGMDTEAFF. As DNA, the CDR3 is TGTGCCAGCAGTTTAATGTTCGCGCCAGGGGGAATGGACACTGAAGCTTTCTTT.

The chain joins TRBV7-6 to TRBJ2-1, with TRBD2 identical over 13 bases. The CDR3 is 15 residues long. Germline values: CDR1 SGHVS, CDR2 FNYEAQ. Trimming removed 5 bases from V and 7 bases from J; junction bases left unmatched: 5. The DNA for the CDR3 is TGTGCCAGCAGCCGGACTAGCGGGAGTGCGAATGAGCAGTTCTTC. Translating gives CASSRTSGSANEQFF.

A note on this clone: This sample includes further DNA sequences coding for the same CDR3. The genes are TRBV4-1 and TRBJ2-1; 7 nucleotides agree with TRBD1. CDR3 length: 15 amino acids. In germline, CDR1 is MGHRA, CDR2 YSYEKL. The V gene end was trimmed by 0 bases and the J gene end by 7 bases; junction bases not matched to a gene: 6. The CDR3 region has the DNA TGCGCCAGCAGCCAAGATCGAGGCAGGGGGAATGAGCAGTTCTTC. Translation gives CASSQDRGRGNEQFF.

This chain joins TRBV30 and TRBJ2-1; TRBD2 agrees at 11 bases. The CDR3 sequence is 14 residues long. CDR1 is GTSNPN and CDR2 is SVGIG in the germline V gene (reference sequence). J was trimmed by 8 bases and V by 4 bases; bases with no gene match: 7. Written as DNA, the CDR3 is TGTGCCTGGACGTTAGCGGGAGGGTTGGATGAGCAGTTCTTC. It is translated as CAWTLAGGLDEQFF.

This chain uses TRBV4-1 with TRBJ2-1; TRBD2 agrees at 10 bases. This CDR3 has 17 residues. Germline V gene data show CDR1 as MGHRA and CDR2 as YSYEKL. The V segment lost 1 base and the J segment 5 bases; nucleotides outside the gene matches: 8. The CDR3 DNA is TGCGCCAGCAGCCAAGTAGCAGCGGGAGGGCCCCACAATGAGCAGTTCTTC. Translating gives CASSQVAAGGPHNEQFF.

The V gene is TRBV27, the J gene TRBJ2-7; D ambiguous. The CDR3 contains 13 residues. The germline V gene encodes CDR1 MNHEY and CDR2 SMNVEV (reference sequence). The V end was cut by 4 bases, the J end by 3 bases, with 10 bases between. The CDR3 spells CASSSATYYEQYF. The CDR3 DNA reads TGTGCCAGCAGTTCAGCCACATACTACGAGCAGTACTTC.

The chain couples TRBV7-9 to TRBJ1-5; a possible D gene is TRBD1 (5 bases). CDR1 and CDR2 from the germline V gene are SEHNR and FQNEAQ (reference sequence). The V end was cut by 0 bases, the J end by 5 bases, with 11 bases between. The CDR3 is 15 amino acids. CDR3 bases: TGTGCCAGCAGCTTAGCCGAAGGGGTGGATCAGCCCCAGCATTTT. This encodes CASSLAEGVDQPQHF.

The chain links TRBV29-1 to TRBJ2-1; TRBD2 matches 8 bases. The CDR3 sequence is 16 residues long. V shed 4 bases, J shed 7 bases, and the junction held 15 bases outside the gene matches. Germline V lookup: CDR1 SQVTM, CDR2 ANQGSEA. The CDR3 sequence: CSVGGVGAGVGNEQFF. DNA for the CDR3: TGCAGCGTTGGGGGGGTTGGAGCGGGAGTCGGGAATGAGCAGTTCTTC.

This chain uses TRBV7-9 with TRBJ1-2, with D tentatively TRBD1 (5 bases). Trimming left V 0 bases short and J 8 bases short, with 10 bases between. There are 13 residues in the CDR3. Looked up from germline, CDR1 is SEHNR and CDR2 is FQNEAQ (reference sequence). CDR3 sequence reads: CASSLAPGEGYTF. The CDR3 DNA reads as TGTGCCAGCAGCTTAGCGCCGGGGGAGGGCTACACCTTC.

A single count supports this clone. J is TRBJ2-7 and V is TRBV10-1, with 10 bases aligning to TRBD2. Germline CDR1 is WNHNN and CDR2 is SYGVQD (reference sequence). This CDR3 region has 15 residues. Trimming took 3 bases from V and 5 from J; bases not matched to a gene: 7. For the CDR3, the DNA is TGCGCCAGCAGTGACGCGCCGGGACTAGCGAACGAGCAGTACTTC. Amino acids: CASSDAPGLANEQYF.

With regard to this clone: In the same sample, other DNA sequences code for this CDR3. The chain is built from TRBV29-1 and TRBJ2-7; TRBD2 agrees at 14 bases. Germline V CDR1 and CDR2: SQVTM, ANQGSEA. The CDR3 extends over 13 amino acids. Germline trimming cut 7 bases from V and 4 bases from J; bases unmatched to any gene: 3. In DNA, the CDR3 is TGCAGCGCGGGGACTAGCGGGAGTTACGAGCAGTACTTC. Its translation: CSAGTSGSYEQYF.

V gene TRBV28 combines with J gene TRBJ2-7, with 7 bases lining up with TRBD2. V was clipped by 3 bases and J by 2 bases; unmatched bases: 7. This CDR3 is 15 amino acids long. The germline V gene has CDR1 MDHEN and CDR2 SYDVKM. The CDR3 DNA reads as TGTGCCAGCAGTTTTAGGGGAGGGGCTGCCTACGAGCAGTACTTC. Encoded protein: CASSFRGGAAYEQYF.

In this sample, this clone turned up a few times. V is TRBV10-3 and J is TRBJ2-5, with D perhaps TRBD2 (6 bases). The end of the DNA fits TRBJ2-7 better, so the J call may be wrong. Per germline, CDR1 ENHRY and CDR2 SYGVKD. This CDR3 contains 13 residues. The CDR3 nucleotides are TGTGCCACCACAACCGCCGGGGGCTACGAGCAGTACTTC. Residues: CATTTAGGYEQYF.

The genes are TRBV4-3 and TRBJ2-3; the D gene is possibly TRBD2 (6 bases). Germline CDR1 is LGHNA and CDR2 is YSLEER. With 2 bases removed from V and 2 bases from J, the gap between germline ends came to 17 bases. The CDR3 runs to 17 residues. CDR3 in DNA: TGCGCCAGCAGCCAAAACCCGCCCGGGGGTTTCACAGATACGCAGTATTTT. It yields the protein CASSQNPPGGFTDTQYF.

This clone was seen once. The V call is TRBV4-3, the J call TRBJ2-7; 8 nucleotides agree with TRBD1. The germline gives CDR1 LGHNA, CDR2 YSLEER. V lost 0 bases, J lost 7 bases, and 8 bases stayed unmatched. The CDR3 contains 15 residues. CDR3 coding DNA: TGCGCCAGCAGCCAAGATCTTGGGACAGGAGAGGAGCAGTACTTC. It translates to CASSQDLGTGEEQYF.

The chain is built from TRBV6-5 and TRBJ2-2; 7 bases agree with TRBD2. V trimming: 5 bases; J trimming: 6 bases; junction bases outside the gene matches: 9. CDR1 and CDR2 (germline): MNHEY, SVGAGI. The CDR3 length is 15 residues. Here the CDR3 DNA reads TGTGCCAGCAGTAAAAGCGGGGACTCTTCCGGGGAGCTGTTTTTT. Encoded protein: CASSKSGDSSGELFF.